This TCR beta chain was documented in a study of T cells in Graves' hyperthyroidism and ophthalmopathy. This clonotype was picked up a small number of times. The V gene end was trimmed by 4 bases and the J gene end by 6 bases; junction bases not matched to a gene: 13. The CDR3 is 16 residues long. The germline CDR1 and CDR2 sequences are PRHDT and FYEKMQ (reference sequence). The investigators amplified TCR beta CDR3 regions from RNA transcripts. The HTBI primer set served for first-round RT-PCR of the TCR CDR3. From the multiplex PCR reads, TCRdb called clonotypes with MiXCR, one entry per CDR3 protein. The sample carries hundreds of thousands of distinct CDR3 sequences, 35% to 45% recorded once.

The source material was blood. The chain couples TRBV13 to TRBJ2-7; TRBD1 matches at 9 bases. This receptor was identified in a man younger than 35 with Graves' hyperthyroidism. The chain's CDR3 is CASSSPNIGTGSEQYF. CDR3 nucleotides: TGTGCCAGCAGCTCCCCGAATATCGGGACAGGGAGCGAGCAGTACTTC.